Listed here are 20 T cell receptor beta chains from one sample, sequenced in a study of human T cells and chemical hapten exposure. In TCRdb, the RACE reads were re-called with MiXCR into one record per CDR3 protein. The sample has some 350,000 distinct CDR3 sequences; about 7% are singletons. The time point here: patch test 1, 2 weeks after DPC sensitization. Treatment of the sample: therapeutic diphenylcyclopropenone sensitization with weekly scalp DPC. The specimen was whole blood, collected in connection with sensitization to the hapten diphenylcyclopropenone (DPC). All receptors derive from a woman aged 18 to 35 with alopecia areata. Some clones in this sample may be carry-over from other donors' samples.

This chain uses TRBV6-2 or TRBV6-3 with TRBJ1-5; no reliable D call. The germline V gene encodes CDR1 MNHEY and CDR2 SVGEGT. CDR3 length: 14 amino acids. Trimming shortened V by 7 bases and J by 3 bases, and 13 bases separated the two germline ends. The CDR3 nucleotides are TGTGCCAGCAATGGGCCAACACTCAATCAGCCCCAGCATTTT. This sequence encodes CASNGPTLNQPQHF.

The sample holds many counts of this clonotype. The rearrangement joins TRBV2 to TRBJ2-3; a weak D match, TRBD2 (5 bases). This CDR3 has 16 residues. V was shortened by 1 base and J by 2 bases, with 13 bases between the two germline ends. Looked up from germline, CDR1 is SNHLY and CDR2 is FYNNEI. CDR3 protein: CASSEGLLEVTDTQYF. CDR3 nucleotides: TGTGCCAGCAGTGAAGGGCTACTAGAGGTCACAGATACGCAGTATTTT. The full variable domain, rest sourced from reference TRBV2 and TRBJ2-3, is EPEVTQTPSHQVTQMGQEVILRCVPISNHLYFYWYRQILGQKVEFLVSFYNNEISEKSEIFDDQFSVERPDGSNFTLKIRSTKLEDSAMYFCASSEGLLEVTDTQYFGPGTRLTVL.

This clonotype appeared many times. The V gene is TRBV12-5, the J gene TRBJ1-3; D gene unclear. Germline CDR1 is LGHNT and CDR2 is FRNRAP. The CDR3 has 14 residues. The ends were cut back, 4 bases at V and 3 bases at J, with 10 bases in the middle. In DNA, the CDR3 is TGTGCTAGTGGTTCCGACGGGAATGGAAACACCATATATTTT. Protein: CASGSDGNGNTIYF.

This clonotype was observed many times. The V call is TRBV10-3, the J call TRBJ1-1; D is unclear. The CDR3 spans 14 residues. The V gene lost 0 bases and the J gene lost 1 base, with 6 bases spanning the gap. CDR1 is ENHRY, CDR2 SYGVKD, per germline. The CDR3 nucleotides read TGTGCCATCAGTGAGTCGCTGGGGAACACTGAAGCTTTCTTT. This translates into CAISESLGNTEAFF.

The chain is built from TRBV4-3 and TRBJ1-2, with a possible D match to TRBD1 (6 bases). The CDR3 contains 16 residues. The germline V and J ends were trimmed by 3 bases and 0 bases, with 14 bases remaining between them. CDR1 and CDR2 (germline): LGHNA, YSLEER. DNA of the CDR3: TGCGCCAGCAGCCACCGGGCCGGACAGACTAACTATGGCTACACCTTC. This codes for CASSHRAGQTNYGYTF.

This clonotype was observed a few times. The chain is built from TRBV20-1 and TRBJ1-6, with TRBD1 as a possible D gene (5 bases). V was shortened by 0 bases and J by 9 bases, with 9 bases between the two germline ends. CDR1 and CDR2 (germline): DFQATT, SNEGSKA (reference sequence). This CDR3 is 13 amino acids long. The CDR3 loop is CSAREAGTSPLHF. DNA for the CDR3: TGCAGTGCTAGAGAGGCTGGGACTTCACCCCTCCACTTT.

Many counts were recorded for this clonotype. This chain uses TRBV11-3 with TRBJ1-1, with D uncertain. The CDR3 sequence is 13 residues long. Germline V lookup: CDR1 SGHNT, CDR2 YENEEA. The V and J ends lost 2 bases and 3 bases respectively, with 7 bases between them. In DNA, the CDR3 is TGTGCCAGCAGCTTATTATTCGACACTGAAGCTTTCTTT. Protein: CASSLLFDTEAFF.

The CDR3, as DNA: TGTGCCAGCAGTTATGAAGATGGCTACACCTTC. This codes for CASSYEDGYTF. The rearrangement joins TRBV11-1 to TRBJ1-2; D call uncertain. From germline, CDR1 is SGHAT and CDR2 FQDESV (reference sequence). This CDR3 is 11 amino acids long. V lost 6 bases to trimming and J lost 6 bases, with 8 bases between them.

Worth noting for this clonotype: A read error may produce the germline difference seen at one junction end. CDR3 nucleotide sequence: TGTACCAGCAGTCCTAGACTGCTAGAGAGGGAGACCCAGTACTTC. Residues: CTSSPRLLERETQYF. This sequence joins TRBV6-2 or TRBV6-3 and TRBJ2-5; no definite D call. Looked up from germline, CDR1 is MNHEY and CDR2 is SVGEGT. The CDR3 has 15 residues.

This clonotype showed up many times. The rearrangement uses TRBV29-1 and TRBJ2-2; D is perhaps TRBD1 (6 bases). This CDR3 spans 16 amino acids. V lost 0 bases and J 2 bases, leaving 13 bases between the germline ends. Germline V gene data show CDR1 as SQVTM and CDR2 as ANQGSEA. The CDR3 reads CSVEDQETGNTGELFF. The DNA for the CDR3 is TGCAGCGTTGAAGATCAGGAGACAGGAAACACCGGGGAGCTGTTTTTT.

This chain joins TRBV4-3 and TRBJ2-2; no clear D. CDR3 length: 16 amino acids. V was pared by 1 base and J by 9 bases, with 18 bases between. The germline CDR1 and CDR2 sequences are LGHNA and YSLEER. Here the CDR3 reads CASSQAPPPTGRELFF. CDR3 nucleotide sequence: TGCGCCAGCAGCCAAGCTCCTCCCCCCACCGGCCGGGAGCTGTTTTTT.

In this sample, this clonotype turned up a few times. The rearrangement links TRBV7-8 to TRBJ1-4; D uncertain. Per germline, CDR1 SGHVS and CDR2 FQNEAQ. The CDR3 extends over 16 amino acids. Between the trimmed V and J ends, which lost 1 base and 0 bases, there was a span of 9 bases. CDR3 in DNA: TGTGCCAGCAGCTTAGGCGGAAAAGCAACTAATGAAAAACTGTTTTTT. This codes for CASSLGGKATNEKLFF.

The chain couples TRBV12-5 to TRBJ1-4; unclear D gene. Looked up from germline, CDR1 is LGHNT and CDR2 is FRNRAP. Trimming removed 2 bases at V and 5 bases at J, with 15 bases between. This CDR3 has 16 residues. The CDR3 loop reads CASGLSTPDGNEKLFF. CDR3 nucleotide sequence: TGTGCTAGTGGTTTGTCCACTCCGGACGGGAATGAAAAACTGTTTTTT.

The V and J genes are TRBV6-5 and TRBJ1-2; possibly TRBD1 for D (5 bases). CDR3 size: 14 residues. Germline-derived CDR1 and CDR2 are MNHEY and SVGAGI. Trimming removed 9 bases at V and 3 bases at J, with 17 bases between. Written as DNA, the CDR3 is TGTGCCAGTTGGACGATAGGAGGGGACTATGGCTACACCTTC. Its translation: CASWTIGGDYGYTF.

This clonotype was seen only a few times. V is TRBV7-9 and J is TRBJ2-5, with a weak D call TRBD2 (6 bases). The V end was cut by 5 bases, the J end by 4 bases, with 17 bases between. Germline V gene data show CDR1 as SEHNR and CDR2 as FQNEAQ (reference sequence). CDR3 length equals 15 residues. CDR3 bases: TGTGCCAGCAGCCTCTTGGAGGGAGTCGGAGAGACCCAGTACTTC. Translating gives CASSLLEGVGETQYF.

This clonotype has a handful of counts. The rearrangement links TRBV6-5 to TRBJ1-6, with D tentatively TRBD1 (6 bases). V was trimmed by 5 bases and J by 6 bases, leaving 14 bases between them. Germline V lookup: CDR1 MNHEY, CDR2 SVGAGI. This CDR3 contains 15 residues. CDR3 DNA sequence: TGTGCCAGCAGTGACTTACAGGGACTTAATTCACCCCTCCACTTT. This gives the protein CASSDLQGLNSPLHF.

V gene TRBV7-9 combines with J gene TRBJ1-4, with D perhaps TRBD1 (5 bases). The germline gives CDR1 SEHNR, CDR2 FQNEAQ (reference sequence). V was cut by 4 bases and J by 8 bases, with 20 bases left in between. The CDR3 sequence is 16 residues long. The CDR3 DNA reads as TGTGCCAGCAGCTCAAGCGCCGGGGCATCGGGAGAAAAACTGTTTTTT. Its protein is CASSSSAGASGEKLFF. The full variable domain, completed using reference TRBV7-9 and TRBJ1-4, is DTGVSQNPRHKITKRGQNVTFRCDPISEHNRLYWYRQTLGQGPEFLTYFQNEAQLEKSRLLSDRFSAERPKGSFSTLEIQRTEQGDSAMYLCASSSSAGASGEKLFFGSGTQLSVL.

Written as DNA, the CDR3 is TGTGCCAGCAGTTATTCCTGGACAGGGGTTTATTCACCCCTCCACTTT. Protein sequence: CASSYSWTGVYSPLHF. The chain links TRBV6-2 or TRBV6-3 to TRBJ1-6, with 9 bases identical to TRBD1. Germline CDR1 and CDR2: MNHEY and SVGEGT. The CDR3 contains 16 residues. After removal of 3 bases from V and 8 bases from J, the junction contained 8 bases not matched to a gene.

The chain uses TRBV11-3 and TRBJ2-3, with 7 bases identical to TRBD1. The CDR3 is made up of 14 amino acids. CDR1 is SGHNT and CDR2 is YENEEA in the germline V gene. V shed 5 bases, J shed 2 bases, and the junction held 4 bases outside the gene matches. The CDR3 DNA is TGTGCCAGCAGCCGAGGGACAGCCACAGATACGCAGTATTTT. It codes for CASSRGTATDTQYF.

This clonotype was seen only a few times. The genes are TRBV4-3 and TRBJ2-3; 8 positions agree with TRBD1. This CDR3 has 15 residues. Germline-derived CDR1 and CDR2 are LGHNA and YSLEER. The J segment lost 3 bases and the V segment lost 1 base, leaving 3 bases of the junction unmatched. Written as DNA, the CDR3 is TGCGCCAGCAGCCAAGCAGGGGGCGCGACAGATACGCAGTATTTT. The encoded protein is CASSQAGGATDTQYF.